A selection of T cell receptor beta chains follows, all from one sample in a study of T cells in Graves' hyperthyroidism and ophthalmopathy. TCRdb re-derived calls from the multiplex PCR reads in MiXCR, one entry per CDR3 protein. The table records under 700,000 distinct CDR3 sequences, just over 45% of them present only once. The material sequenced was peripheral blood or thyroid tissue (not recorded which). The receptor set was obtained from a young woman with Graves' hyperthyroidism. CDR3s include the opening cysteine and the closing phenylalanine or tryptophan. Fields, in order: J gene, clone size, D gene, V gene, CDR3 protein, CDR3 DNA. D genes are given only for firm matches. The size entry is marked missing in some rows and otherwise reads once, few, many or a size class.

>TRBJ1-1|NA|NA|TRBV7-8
CASSLEQSNTEAFF
TGTGCCAGCAGCTTAGAACAGTCGAACACTGAAGCTTTCTTT
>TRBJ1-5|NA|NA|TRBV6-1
CASISGGSVETQHF
TGTGCCAGCATTTCCGGGGGGTCGGTGGAGACCCAGCATTTT
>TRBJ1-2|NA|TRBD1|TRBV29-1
CSRPGQGSDGYTF
TGCAGCAGACCGGGACAGGGTTCCGATGGCTACACCTTC
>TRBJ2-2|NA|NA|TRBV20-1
CSASTDGELFF
TGCAGTGCTAGTACCGACGGGGAGCTGTTTTTT
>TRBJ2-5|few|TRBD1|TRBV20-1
CSAEGAVTQETQYF
TGCAGTGCTGAGGGGGCGGTAACCCAAGAGACCCAGTACTTC
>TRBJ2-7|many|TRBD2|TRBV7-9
CASSPRLAGIYEQYF
TGTGCCAGCAGCCCCCGACTAGCGGGAATCTACGAGCAGTACTTC
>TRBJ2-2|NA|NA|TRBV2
CASSEAQGRELFF
TGTGCCAGCAGTGAAGCGCAGGGCAGGGAGCTGTTTTTT
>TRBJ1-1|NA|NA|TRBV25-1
CASVAQWNTEAFF
TGTGCCAGCGTGGCACAGTGGAACACTGAAGCTTTCTTT
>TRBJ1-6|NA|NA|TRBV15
CATSREAWESPLHF
TGTGCCACCAGCCGAGAGGCATGGGAATCACCCCTCCACTTT
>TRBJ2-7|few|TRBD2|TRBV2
CASSLAGVSEQYF
TGTGCCAGCAGTCTCGCGGGAGTTAGCGAGCAGTACTTC
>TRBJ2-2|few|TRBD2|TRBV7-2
CASSLYAGGGTGELFF
TGTGCCAGCAGCTTATATGCGGGAGGAGGAACCGGGGAGCTGTTTTTT